A single sample is the source of the 19 T cell receptor beta chains below, sequenced in a study of shared clonotypes between healthy human individuals. TCRdb's copy holds only in-frame clones and misses some; the assay was immunoSEQ multiplex PCR. The table records over 2 million clones, 85% to 95% of them present only once. Sequenced material: naive CD4+ T cells sorted from blood. Documented subset: CD45RA+ positively selected. The receptors shown here come from a man aged 18 to 30 in good health.

This clone appeared once. The rearrangement joins TRBV9 to TRBJ2-1; D assignment may be TRBD1 or TRBD2 (5 bases each). The CDR3 is made up of 16 amino acids. V was shortened by 3 bases and J by 0 bases, with 13 bases between the two germline ends. Germline V gene data show CDR1 as SGDLS and CDR2 as YYNGEE. The CDR3 region is CASSGGTASSYNEQFF. CDR3 DNA sequence: TGTGCCAGCAGCGGGGGGACGGCTAGCTCCTACAATGAGCAGTTCTTC.

V usage is TRBV30 and J usage is TRBJ1-4; TRBD1 is a possible D gene (6 bases). V dropped 3 bases and J dropped 6 bases, with 8 bases sitting between them. The CDR3 totals 12 residues. In germline, CDR1 is GTSNPN, CDR2 SVGIG (reference sequence). CDR3 DNA: TGTGCCTGGAGGCGACAGGATGAAAAACTGTTTTTT. Encoded protein: CAWRRQDEKLFF.

The count of this clone is one. The CDR3 sequence: CASQRDPNQPQHF. The CDR3, as DNA: TGTGCCAGCCAACGCGACCCCAATCAGCCCCAGCATTTT. The chain couples TRBV6-5 to TRBJ1-5; D not resolved. V dropped 8 bases and J dropped 3 bases, with 11 bases sitting between them. Germline loops: CDR1 MNHEY, CDR2 SVGAGI. The CDR3 runs 13 residues.

The chain uses TRBV28 and TRBJ1-3; D not resolved. This CDR3 has 14 residues. Per germline, CDR1 MDHEN and CDR2 SYDVKM. The V end was cut by 1 base, the J end by 3 bases, with 7 bases between. CDR3 in amino acids: CASSLLNRGNTIYF. The CDR3 DNA sequence: TGTGCCAGCAGTTTATTGAACCGTGGAAACACCATATATTTT.

About this clone itself: Other DNA sequences in the same sample also yield this CDR3. The V call is TRBV18, the J call TRBJ2-7; 7 bases fit TRBD2. Germline CDR1 is KGHSH and CDR2 is LQKENI. Trimming removed 3 bases from V and 2 bases from J; junction bases left unmatched: 4. The CDR3 is made up of 14 amino acids. CDR3 amino acids: CASSPGRATYEQYF. CDR3 nucleotides: TGTGCCAGCTCACCGGGGAGGGCGACCTACGAGCAGTACTTC.

DNA of the CDR3: TGTGCCAGTACGGAGCGGGGAGCCAAAAACATTCAGTACTTC. Its translation: CASTERGAKNIQYF. The genes are TRBV19 and TRBJ2-4; 7 positions agree with TRBD2. Germline lookup yields CDR1 LNHDA and CDR2 SQIVND (reference sequence). The CDR3 sequence is 14 residues long. J gave up 0 bases and V 7 bases, and 3 bases lay outside the gene matches. Drawing the rest from reference TRBV19 and TRBJ2-4, the complete variable domain is DGGITQSPKYLFRKEGQNVTLSCEQNLNHDAMYWYRQDPGQGLRLIYYSQIVNDFQKGDIAEGYSVSREKKESFPLTVTSAQKNPTAFYLCASTERGAKNIQYFGAGTRLSVL.

V and J are TRBV6-1 and TRBJ2-1, with 7 bases lining up with TRBD1. The CDR3 contains 13 residues. Germline V gives CDR1 MNHNS, CDR2 SASEGT. Trimming took 6 bases from V and 6 from J; bases not matched to a gene: 5. The DNA for the CDR3 is TGTGCCAGCAGGAGACAGGGTACCAATGAGCAGTTCTTC. Protein: CASRRQGTNEQFF.

V and J are TRBV10-2 and TRBJ2-3; 7 nucleotides align to TRBD2. CDR1 is WSHSY, CDR2 SAAADI, per germline. After removal of 8 bases from V and 2 bases from J, the junction contained 7 bases not matched to a gene. The length of the CDR3 is 14 residues. Written as DNA, the CDR3 is TGCGCCAGCCGGTTATGGGACTACACAGATACGCAGTATTTT. Amino acid sequence: CASRLWDYTDTQYF.

The rearrangement uses TRBV6-5 and TRBJ1-6, with D unclear. The CDR3 contains 13 residues. Germline V lookup: CDR1 MNHEY, CDR2 SVGAGI. V lost 8 bases and J lost 8, with 13 bases in between. This CDR3 is CASARREDSPLHF. In nucleotides, the CDR3 is TGTGCCAGCGCCCGCCGGGAGGATTCACCCCTCCACTTT.

J is TRBJ1-4 and V is TRBV5-1, with D unclear. CDR3 length equals 14 residues. Trimming left V 5 bases short and J 7 bases short, with 15 bases between. CDR1 and CDR2 (germline): SGHRS, YFSETQ. The CDR3 loop reads CASRGGGFSEKLFF. DNA of the CDR3: TGCGCCAGCAGGGGCGGAGGGTTTAGTGAAAAACTGTTTTTT.

Note on this clone: Distinct nucleotide sequences in the sample also encode this CDR3. The chain couples TRBV11-3 to TRBJ2-1; TRBD2 matches at 11 bases. Germline CDR1 SGHNT, CDR2 YENEEA. This CDR3 has 15 residues. Germline trimming cut 5 bases from V and 4 bases from J; bases unmatched to any gene: 4. Here the CDR3 DNA reads TGTGCCAGCAGCCTGGGACTAGCGGCATACAATGAGCAGTTCTTC. Amino acid sequence: CASSLGLAAYNEQFF.

The CDR3: CASSYDSSSTDTQYF. The CDR3 coding sequence is TGTGCCAGCAGTTACGATAGTTCTAGCACAGATACGCAGTATTTT. V is TRBV6-5 and J is TRBJ2-3; D gene uncertain. Germline V lookup: CDR1 MNHEY, CDR2 SVGAGI. The CDR3 runs 15 residues. Trimming took off 2 bases at V and 0 bases at J, with 9 bases between the two ends.

The V and J genes are TRBV7-9 and TRBJ2-7; maybe TRBD1 (6 bases). Trimming shortened V by 2 bases and J by 4 bases, and 15 bases separated the two germline ends. Germline V gives CDR1 SEHNR, CDR2 FQNEAQ (reference sequence). The CDR3 contains 15 residues. The CDR3 spells CASSLSAQGSYEQYF. DNA of the CDR3: TGTGCCAGCAGCTTATCAGCGCAGGGGAGTTACGAGCAGTACTTC.

This clone was observed a handful of times. Other DNA sequences in this specimen translate into the identical CDR3. The rearrangement uses TRBV5-1 and TRBJ1-6; D is unresolved. CDR1 SGHRS and CDR2 YFSETQ come from the germline V gene. The length of the CDR3 is 14 residues. V lost 0 bases and J lost 8, with 9 bases in between. CDR3 nucleotide sequence: TGCGCCAGCAGCTTGGAAGGAGGTGATTCACCCCTCCACTTT. It codes for CASSLEGGDSPLHF.

The V and J genes are TRBV5-6 and TRBJ2-7; no clear D. Germline V lookup: CDR1 SGHDT, CDR2 YYEEEE. The CDR3 runs 12 residues. Trimming stripped 4 bases from V and 7 bases from J, with 12 bases between. CDR3 loop: CASSLPLGEQYF. CDR3 nucleotides: TGTGCCAGCAGCCTCCCCCTCGGAGAGCAGTACTTC. The variable domain in full, with the rest retrieved from reference TRBV5-6 and TRBJ2-7, is DAGVTQSPTHLIKTRGQQVTLRCSPKSGHDTVSWYQQALGQGPQFIFQYYEEEERQRGNFPDRFSGHQFPNYSSELNVNALLLGDSALYLCASSLPLGEQYFGPGTRLTVT.

CDR3 loop: CASSQASRGAYEQYF. The CDR3 coding sequence is TGCGCCAGCAGCCAAGCAAGCCGGGGGGCCTACGAGCAGTACTTC. The chain joins TRBV4-3 to TRBJ2-7; TRBD2 matches 7 bases. Germline V lookup: CDR1 LGHNA, CDR2 YSLEER. With V trimmed by 1 base and J by 2 bases, 5 bases remained unmatched. The CDR3 contains 15 residues.

The rearrangement links TRBV6-6 to TRBJ1-4; no reliable D call. Trimming shortened V by 2 bases and J by 8 bases, and 12 bases separated the two germline ends. Germline CDR1 reads MNHNY; CDR2 reads SVGAGI (reference sequence). The CDR3 is 14 residues long. CDR3 coding DNA: TGTGCCAGCAGTTACCCCTCCGAAAGAGAAAAACTGTTTTTT. Its translation: CASSYPSEREKLFF.

The CDR3 sequence: CASSLLGTVYEQYF. For the CDR3, the DNA is TGTGCCAGCAGCCTCCTCGGGACAGTCTACGAGCAGTACTTC. The rearrangement joins TRBV7-2 to TRBJ2-7; 7 bases map to TRBD1. This CDR3 has 14 residues. The germline V gene encodes CDR1 SGHTA and CDR2 FQGNSA. The V gene end was trimmed by 5 bases and the J gene end by 3 bases; junction bases not matched to a gene: 7.

The chain is built from TRBV21-1 and TRBJ1-2; the table's D gene call, TRBD1, was not cross checked with the DNA. TRBV21-1 is noted as a pseudogene. CDR3 length equals 14 residues. The CDR3 loop reads CASIRDRGVYGYTF. The CDR3 DNA is TGTGCCAGCATCCGGGACAGGGGCGTCTATGGCTACACCTTC.